This paragraph covers one T cell receptor beta chain sequence. What it binds is not known. Only in-frame clones appear in the TCRdb table, and some are missing; sequencing was by immunoSEQ multiplex PCR. The data show about 9,000 clones, 80% seen once. This entry is derived from a study of regulatory and conventional T cells in RAG deficiency. Points from the study as a whole: Shannon entropy fell and Simpson indices rose in RAG-deficient patients.

Another study also made use of these data, one on regulatory T cells. That source notes: Primers: 52 TRBV forward and 13 TRBJ reverse. Patient repertoires had restricted TRB V-J pairs and skewed V and J usage, most in Tregs.

Sequencing was carried out using CD8+ T cells sorted from blood. The source of this sequence is a human donor in good health.

The CDR3 protein is CASSLGVTSGGADTQYF. DNA for the CDR3: TGTGCCAGCAGCTTAGGAGTGACTAGCGGGGGGGCAGATACGCAGTATTTT. This chain links TRBV11-2 with TRBJ2-3, with TRBD2 matching over 14 bases. The CDR3 consists of 17 residues. Germline assignment: CDR1 SGHAT and CDR2 FQNNGV. The trim removed 1 base at V and 4 bases at J, leaving 4 bases unmatched.